The 18 T cell receptor beta chains below were found in one sample sequenced in a study of shared clonotypes between healthy human individuals. Only in-frame clones appear in the TCRdb table, and some are missing; sequencing was by immunoSEQ multiplex PCR. The sample contains roughly 1,500,000 clones, about 98.5% of which appear only once. The sample taken for sequencing was naive CD4+ T cells sorted from blood. The subset: CD45RA+ positively selected. The source of these receptors is a man under 40 in good health.

The gene calls are TRBV6-1 and TRBJ2-3, with 14 bases identical to TRBD2. Germline CDR1 reads MNHNS; CDR2 reads SASEGT. The CDR3 runs 20 residues. V lost 3 bases, J lost 6 bases, and 17 bases stayed unmatched. The CDR3 spells CASSERSPTAGLAGGDTQYF. Here the CDR3 DNA reads TGTGCCAGCAGTGAGCGGAGTCCCACGGCCGGACTAGCGGGAGGCGATACGCAGTATTTT.

The chain joins TRBV27 to TRBJ2-2; D is unresolved. This CDR3 comprises 13 residues. The germline V gene has CDR1 MNHEY and CDR2 SMNVEV (reference sequence). V was pared by 5 bases and J by 6 bases, with 10 bases between. The CDR3 sequence is CASSPHWAGELFF. CDR3 in DNA: TGTGCCAGCAGTCCACATTGGGCCGGGGAGCTGTTTTTT.

The chain employs TRBV7-3 and TRBJ2-1; TRBD2 matches at 9 bases. V lost 0 bases and J lost 0; bases outside the gene matches: 3. CDR3 length: 17 residues. Per germline, CDR1 SGHTA and CDR2 FQGTGA. CDR3 bases: TGTGCCAGCAGCTTAACTGGCGGGAGGGCCTCCTACAATGAGCAGTTCTTC. Its translation is CASSLTGGRASYNEQFF.

J is TRBJ2-5 and V is TRBV5-6; possible D gene TRBD1, 5 bases. The germline V gene has CDR1 SGHDT and CDR2 YYEEEE. The CDR3 spans 13 residues. V was pared by 4 bases and J by 5 bases, with 12 bases between. In DNA form, the CDR3 reads TGTGCCAGCAGCCAAGGCAGGGTTGAGACCCAGTACTTC. It specifies CASSQGRVETQYF.

In this sample, this clone turned up once. The chain recombines TRBV5-1 with TRBJ1-2, with 10 bases that match TRBD1. CDR1 is SGHRS and CDR2 is YFSETQ in the germline V gene. The CDR3 consists of 14 residues. Trimming at V came to 2 bases and at J to 6 bases, leaving 4 bases not matched to a gene. The CDR3 loop reads CASSFGQGEHGYTF. The CDR3 nucleotides are TGCGCCAGCAGCTTCGGACAGGGGGAACATGGCTACACCTTC.

This chain uses TRBV7-9 with TRBJ1-1; no clear D. Trimming removed 6 bases at V and 3 bases at J, with 11 bases between. The CDR3 spans 13 residues. Germline CDR1 and CDR2: SEHNR and FQNEAQ (reference sequence). The CDR3 loop is CASSQSSDTEAFF. As DNA, the CDR3 is TGTGCCAGCAGTCAGTCTTCGGACACTGAAGCTTTCTTT.

Concerning this clone: One end of the junction does not line up with germline, which may come from a read error. This chain uses TRBV28 with TRBJ1-2; no clear D gene. The CDR3 length is 13 residues. Germline CDR1 is MDHEN and CDR2 is SYDVKM. The CDR3 nucleotides read TGTGCCAGCACTTTACGGGGTAGCTATGGCTACACCTTC. Amino acid sequence: CASTLRGSYGYTF.

This clone was seen only once. The chain is built from TRBV19 and TRBJ1-1, with 10 bases identical to TRBD1. V lost 4 bases to trimming and J lost 4 bases; unmatched junction nucleotides: 6. Germline V lookup: CDR1 LNHDA, CDR2 SQIVND (reference sequence). This CDR3 contains 15 residues. This CDR3 is CASSRTGGSGTEAFF. CDR3 bases: TGTGCCAGTAGTAGGACAGGGGGTAGCGGCACTGAAGCTTTCTTT.

This sequence joins TRBV6-5 and TRBJ2-2; no firm D call. Germline assignment: CDR1 MNHEY and CDR2 SVGAGI. CDR3 length: 12 amino acids. Trimming took off 5 bases at V and 4 bases at J, with 5 bases between the two ends. The CDR3 protein is CASSPTTGELFF. The CDR3 nucleotides read TGTGCCAGCAGTCCCACCACCGGGGAGCTGTTTTTT.

V and J are TRBV7-3 and TRBJ1-1, with D unclear. Germline CDR1 and CDR2: SGHTA and FQGTGA. CDR3 length: 16 residues. V dropped 1 base and J dropped 1 base, with 13 bases sitting between them. CDR3 nucleotides: TGTGCCAGCAGCTTAAGAGGGTTGGGTTCGAACACTGAAGCTTTCTTT. This sequence encodes CASSLRGLGSNTEAFF.

V and J are TRBV19 and TRBJ1-2; D is perhaps TRBD1 (5 bases). V was shortened by 6 bases and J by 4 bases, with 15 bases between the two germline ends. The length of the CDR3 is 14 residues. Germline V gives CDR1 LNHDA, CDR2 SQIVND (reference sequence). The CDR3 DNA reads TGTGCCAGTAGCGACAGTTTCGATTCCTATGGCTACACCTTC. Its translation: CASSDSFDSYGYTF.

To note about this clone: This same CDR3 is encoded by further DNA sequences in the sample. The chain combines TRBV9 with TRBJ2-7; TRBD2 matches 7 bases. This CDR3 has 15 amino acids. Looked up from germline, CDR1 is SGDLS and CDR2 is YYNGEE. V was clipped by 0 bases and J by 0 bases; unmatched bases: 3. This CDR3 reads CASSVDSGYSYEQYF. DNA of the CDR3: TGTGCCAGCAGCGTAGATAGCGGGTACTCCTACGAGCAGTACTTC.

The CDR3 DNA reads as TGCGCCAGCAGCTGGACAGGGGATAAGAACACCGGGGAGCTGTTTTTT. This gives the protein CASSWTGDKNTGELFF. This chain connects TRBV5-1 to TRBJ2-2; 9 nucleotides match TRBD1. V shed 3 bases and J 1 base; nucleotides not matched to a gene: 4. In germline, CDR1 is SGHRS, CDR2 YFSETQ. The CDR3 is made up of 16 amino acids.

The genes are TRBV18 and TRBJ2-1; 9 nucleotides match TRBD2. With V trimmed by 3 bases and J by 0 bases, 15 bases remained unmatched. The CDR3 runs 20 residues. From germline, CDR1 is KGHSH and CDR2 LQKENI. The CDR3 region has the DNA TGTGCCAGCTCACCTCCTTGGGCGGGAGGGACTAGTAGCTCCTACAATGAGCAGTTCTTC. This sequence encodes CASSPPWAGGTSSSYNEQFF.

This chain joins TRBV7-2 and TRBJ2-5; 10 nucleotides line up with TRBD1. The CDR3 is made up of 15 amino acids. Unmatched junction bases numbered 12, after V lost 5 bases and J lost 9 bases. CDR1 and CDR2 (germline): SGHTA, FQGNSA. The CDR3 nucleotides read TGTGCCAGCAGCCTCTGGGACAGGGGTCAAGCGGCCCAGTACTTC. This sequence encodes CASSLWDRGQAAQYF.

The CDR3 region is CASSLRGQTTGDEQFF. The CDR3 region has the DNA TGCGCCAGCAGCTTGAGGGGGCAAACCACAGGGGATGAGCAGTTCTTC. The gene calls are TRBV5-1 and TRBJ2-1; the match to TRBD1 covers 7 bases. The trim removed 1 base at V and 8 bases at J, leaving 12 bases unmatched. This CDR3 spans 16 amino acids. CDR1 and CDR2 (germline): SGHRS, YFSETQ.

V gene TRBV5-4 combines with J gene TRBJ2-5; TRBD1 matches at 8 bases. Trimming removed 5 bases from V and 5 bases from J; junction bases left unmatched: 5. Per the germline V gene, CDR1 is SGHNT and CDR2 is YYREEE (reference sequence). The CDR3 is 13 residues long. The CDR3 region is CASRFDRGETQYF. As DNA, the CDR3 is TGTGCCAGCAGATTCGACAGGGGTGAGACCCAGTACTTC.

The chain carries TRBV27 and TRBJ2-7, with 9 bases identical to TRBD1. The CDR3 covers 14 residues. Trimming removed 6 bases from V and 5 bases from J; junction bases left unmatched: 8. CDR1 and CDR2 from the germline V gene are MNHEY and SMNVEV (reference sequence). The CDR3 DNA sequence: TGTGCCAGCAGCCGAGACAGGGGGGTTGACGAGCAGTACTTC. It is translated as CASSRDRGVDEQYF.